The next 20 T cell receptor beta chains were all read from a single sample in a study of tissue T cells after allogeneic stem cell transplantation. Time point described: mouse harvest day 7 after allogeneic transplant. Mouse grafts combined 10^7 T-cell-depleted bone marrow cells with 10^6 splenic CD5+ T cells. Assay: immunoSEQ multiplex PCR; the TCRdb copy retains only in-frame clones and omits some. Counted here are about 6,900 clones, around 50% occurring once; the ten biggest clones make up 3.5% to 4%. Sequencing was done on a sample of gut tissue. All receptors derive from a female BALB/c mouse given C57BL/6 T cells with graft-versus-host disease after an allogeneic hematopoietic cell transplant.

Turning to this clone: These gene names are mouse names. The CDR3 extends 1 residue past the end of the read, so its final part is completed from the germline J gene. The V gene is TRBV23, the J gene TRBJ2-5; TRBD1, as called in the table, went unchecked against the DNA. The CDR3 runs 14 residues. CDR1 is KGHTA and CDR2 is FQNQQP in the germline V gene. The CDR3 here is CSSSQRTGKDTQYF. The part of the CDR3 DNA that was read is TGCTCCAGCAGTCAACGGACAGGGAAAGACACCCAGTAC.

For this clone: Gene names follow the mouse nomenclature. The read ends 1 residue shy of where the CDR3 ends; the end is completed using the germline J gene. The rearrangement links TRBV4 to TRBJ2-7, with D perhaps matching TRBD2 (6 bases). There are 13 residues in the CDR3. V dropped 5 bases and J dropped 1 base, with 9 bases sitting between them. The germline V gene encodes CDR1 LGHDT and CDR2 YNNKQL (reference sequence). The sequenced part of the CDR3 DNA is TGTGCCAGCAGCCCTGGGACTTCCTATGAACAGTAC. Protein sequence: CASSPGTSYEQY. In full, the CDR3 reads CASSPGTSYEQYF.

About this clone itself: Mouse gene names apply. The CDR3 end is not reached by the read, which stops 1 residue before it; the germline J gene fills it in. J is TRBJ2-4 and V is TRBV20; 8 positions agree with TRBD1. CDR1 and CDR2 from the germline V gene are GFQATS and STVNSAI. The CDR3 is 13 amino acids. V shed 0 bases, J shed 5 bases, and the junction held 1 base outside the gene matches. The CDR3 DNA, read in part, is TGTGGTGCTAGGGATCAGGGGGCAAACACCTTGTAC. Its translation: CGARDQGANTLY. In full, the CDR3 reads CGARDQGANTLYF.

About this clone itself: Germline and genes here are mouse. The CDR3 end is not reached by the read, which stops 1 residue before it; the germline J gene fills it in. This sequence joins TRBV29 and TRBJ2-4; the match to TRBD2 covers 12 bases. After removal of 7 bases from V and 2 bases from J, the junction contained 4 bases not matched to a gene. Germline CDR1 is MSHET and CDR2 is SYDVDS. This CDR3 contains 15 residues. The DNA read from the CDR3 is TGTGCTAGCACGACTGGGGGGGCGACTCAAAACACCTTGTAC. Amino acids: CASTTGGATQNTLY. The full CDR3 reads CASTTGGATQNTLYF.

The sample holds a few counts of this clone. The gene symbols are mouse symbols. The read comes to an end 1 residue before the CDR3 does, leaving the germline J gene to fill in the end. The chain couples TRBV3 to TRBJ2-1; 12 bases line up with TRBD1. Germline V gene sequence: CDR1 SNHLY, CDR2 FYNGKV (reference sequence). This CDR3 is built from 14 residues. After removal of 4 bases from V and 8 bases from J, the junction contained 3 bases not matched to a gene. CDR3 sequence reads: CASSSRDRGPEQFF. The sequenced CDR3 bases are TGTGCCAGCAGCTCCCGGGACAGGGGGCCTGAGCAGTTC.

This clone showed up just a few times. Genes and germline are mouse. The read halts 1 residue ahead of the CDR3 end, with the missing end drawn from the germline J gene. The chain joins TRBV26 to TRBJ2-5, with TRBD1 matching 10 bases. From germline, CDR1 is KGHPV and CDR2 FQNQEV (reference sequence). The CDR3 covers 14 residues. V gave up 4 bases and J gave up 5 bases; unmatched junction bases: 3. Partial CDR3 DNA: TGTGCCAGCAGTCCGGGACAGGGGAGAGACACCCAGTAC. This codes for CASSPGQGRDTQY. The whole CDR3 protein reads CASSPGQGRDTQYF.

This clone was observed a few times. Each gene name is a mouse one. Coverage ceases 1 residue before the CDR3 finishes, and the germline J gene fills in the end. The chain employs TRBV23 and TRBJ2-7; TRBD2 is the table's D call, not checked against the DNA. Per germline, CDR1 KGHTA and CDR2 FQNQQP. The CDR3 consists of 13 residues. Incomplete CDR3 DNA: TGCTCCAGCAGTCAACTGGGGGCCTATGAACAGTAC. Translated, it gives CSSSQLGAYEQY. From start to end, the CDR3 is CSSSQLGAYEQYF. Full variable domain (rest looked up from reference TRBV23 and TRBJ2-7): DAAVTQKPRYLIKMKGQEAEMKCIPEKGHTAVFWYQQKQSKELKFLIYFQNQQPLDQIDMVKERFSAVCPSSSLCSLGIRTCEAEDSALYLCSSSQLGAYEQYFGPGTRLTVL.

With regard to this clone: Mouse gene names and germline throughout. Read data end 1 residue before the CDR3 end; the end is taken from the germline J gene. V gene TRBV12-1 combines with J gene TRBJ2-5; tentative D call: TRBD1 (6 bases). Trimming removed 0 bases from V and 4 bases from J, with 7 bases in between. The CDR3 totals 13 residues. Per the germline V gene, CDR1 is SGHSN and CDR2 is HYEKVE. CDR3 DNA, as far as it was read: TGTGCCAGCTCTCTCGGGACAAAAGACACCCAGTAC. Its protein product is CASSLGTKDTQY. The full CDR3 protein reads CASSLGTKDTQYF.

A few counts support this clone. Gene names denote mouse genes. The read stops 1 residue short of the end of the CDR3; the missing end is completed from the germline J gene. The chain carries TRBV26 and TRBJ1-1, with 7 bases fitting TRBD1. The ends lost 6 bases at V and 3 bases at J; junction bases unmatched: 4. Germline assignment: CDR1 KGHPV and CDR2 FQNQEV (reference sequence). CDR3 length: 13 residues. Incomplete CDR3 DNA: TGTGCCAGCAGCTACAGGGGTGACACAGAAGTCTTC. Its protein product is CASSYRGDTEVF. The CDR3, in full, reads CASSYRGDTEVFF.

As to this clone: The gene symbols are mouse symbols. CDR3 DNA (partial): TGTGCCAGCAGTCCCCGGGACAGGGACTATGCTGAGCAGTTC. Encoded protein: CASSPRDRDYAEQF. The whole CDR3 reads CASSPRDRDYAEQFF. The chain is built from TRBV15 and TRBJ2-1, with 9 positions matching TRBD1. The observed sequence ends 1 residue before the CDR3 terminus, with the missing tail filled in from the germline J gene. The V gene's germline CDR1 is SGHND and CDR2 FRSKSL. J lost 2 bases, V lost 5 bases, and 4 bases had no gene match. This CDR3 spans 15 amino acids.

Details on this clone: The gene names here belong to mouse. The read terminates 1 residue before the CDR3 end, so the remaining end is supplied by the germline J gene. The rearrangement joins TRBV4 to TRBJ2-4, with 10 bases that match TRBD2. Germline values: CDR1 LGHDT, CDR2 YNNKQL (reference sequence). Trimming took 5 bases from V and 1 from J; bases not matched to a gene: 0. This CDR3 spans 14 amino acids. CDR3 region: CASSDWGGQNTLYF. The part of the CDR3 DNA that was read is TGTGCCAGCAGCGACTGGGGGGGTCAAAACACCTTGTAC.

Details on this clone: Genes here carry mouse names. The CDR3 is cut off 1 residue early in the read; its end comes from the germline J gene. The chain is built from TRBV3 and TRBJ1-2; D ambiguous. CDR1 is SNHLY and CDR2 is FYNGKV in the germline V gene (reference sequence). V was cut by 3 bases and J by 2 bases, with 7 bases left in between. The CDR3 is made up of 13 amino acids. The covered CDR3 bases are TGTGCCAGCAGCTTGTGGGTGAACTCCGACTACACC. Amino acids: CASSLWVNSDYT. Given in full, the CDR3 is CASSLWVNSDYTF.

A word on this clone: The gene symbols are mouse symbols. The read halts 1 residue ahead of the CDR3 end, with the missing end drawn from the germline J gene. The chain joins TRBV26 to TRBJ2-4; 11 nucleotides line up with TRBD2. The V segment lost 6 bases and the J segment 0 bases; nucleotides outside the gene matches: 5. Germline V gene lookup returns CDR1 KGHPV and CDR2 FQNQEV (reference sequence). This CDR3 spans 16 amino acids. The CDR3 DNA, read in part, is TGTGCCAGCAGCCTGGGACTGGGGGCTAGTCAAAACACCTTGTAC. It codes for CASSLGLGASQNTLY. The whole CDR3 sequence is CASSLGLGASQNTLYF. The full variable domain, rest sourced from reference TRBV26 and TRBJ2-4, is NSKVIQTPRYLVKGQGQKAKMRCIPEKGHPVVFWYQQNKNNEFKFLINFQNQEVLQQIDMTEKRFSAECPSNSPCSLEIQSSEAGDSALYLCASSLGLGASQNTLYFGAGTRLSVL.

Concerning this clone itself: The gene names given are mouse names. The read terminates 1 residue ahead of where the CDR3 ends, so the germline J gene completes it. The rearrangement uses TRBV15 and TRBJ1-2; maybe TRBD1 (5 bases). V was trimmed by 3 bases and J by 3 bases, leaving 8 bases between them. The CDR3 contains 13 residues. Germline values: CDR1 SGHND, CDR2 FRSKSL. CDR3 region: CASSLEGDSDYTF. The CDR3 bases that were read are TGTGCCAGCAGTTTGGAAGGGGACTCCGACTACACC. The full variable domain, in which reference TRBV15 and TRBJ1-2 provide the parts outside the CDR3, is DAGVTQTPRHEVAEKGQTIILKCEPVSGHNDLFWYRQTKIQGLELLSYFRSKSLMEDGGAFKDRFKAEMLNSSFSTLKIQPTEPKDSAVYLCASSLEGDSDYTFGSGTRLLVI.

On this clone: The gene symbols are mouse symbols. The missing CDR3 end, 1 residue past where the read stops, is filled in from the germline J gene. V is TRBV13-1 and J is TRBJ1-6, with 10 bases matching TRBD1. TRBJ1-6 falls under the ORF class, with uncertain function. Germline V lookup: CDR1 NSHNY, CDR2 SYGAGN. With V trimmed by 5 bases and J by 7 bases, 3 bases remained unmatched. CDR3 size: 14 residues. CDR3 amino acids: CASRQTGGNSPLYF. The DNA read from the CDR3 is TGTGCCAGCAGACAGACAGGGGGCAATTCGCCCCTCTAC.

This clone occurred once. Gene names and germline match the mouse. The CDR3 goes on 1 residue after the read ends, and that part is filled in from the germline J gene. The chain has TRBV24 and TRBJ2-7; 13 positions agree with TRBD2. J was trimmed by 7 bases and V by 3 bases; bases with no gene match: 9. This CDR3 contains 16 residues. The germline CDR1 and CDR2 sequences are KGHTA and FRNEEI. Partial CDR3 DNA: TGTGCCAGCAGTCTCCACGGGACTGGGGGGGGCGTCGAACAGTAC. Translation gives CASSLHGTGGGVEQY. The CDR3 reads in full as CASSLHGTGGGVEQYF.

By sample fraction, this clone is medium-sized (0.01 to 0.1%). Here the gene names and germline are mouse. Read coverage stops 1 residue before the CDR3 terminus; the germline J gene supplies the remainder. The chain joins TRBV3 to TRBJ2-7, with 13 bases fitting TRBD2. Losses at the gene ends were 5 bases for V and 7 bases for J; bases not matched to a gene: 5. CDR3 size: 14 residues. CDR1 SNHLY and CDR2 FYNGKV come from the germline V gene (reference sequence). CDR3 amino acids: CASSPGLGGREQYF. The DNA read from the CDR3 is TGTGCCAGCAGCCCCGGACTGGGGGGGCGGGAACAGTAC.

On this clone itself: The genes are named according to mouse. The read terminates 1 residue before the CDR3 end, so the remaining end is supplied by the germline J gene. This chain connects TRBV16 to TRBJ2-3, with 7 nucleotides matching TRBD1. Germline-derived CDR1 and CDR2 are SGHSA and FRNQAP. V shed 3 bases, J shed 3 bases, and the junction held 3 bases outside the gene matches. This CDR3 region has 14 residues. The CDR3 reads CASSLTGMAETLYF. CDR3 DNA, as far as it was read: TGTGCAAGCAGCTTGACAGGGATGGCAGAAACGCTGTAT.

This clone turned up a few times. Germline and genes: mouse. With the read ending 1 residue before the CDR3 end, the germline J gene is used to fill in that end. The gene calls are TRBV16 and TRBJ2-7, with D perhaps TRBD1 (6 bases). Deletions cut 5 bases from V and 3 bases from J, with 8 bases between. The CDR3 length is 12 residues. Germline V CDR1 and CDR2: SGHSA, FRNQAP. Partial CDR3 DNA: TGTGCAAGCAGCACACAGGGCTATGAACAGTAC. It codes for CASSTQGYEQY. Given in full, the CDR3 is CASSTQGYEQYF.

Concerning this clone: The genes are named according to mouse. The read terminates 1 residue ahead of where the CDR3 ends, so the germline J gene completes it. This chain joins TRBV3 and TRBJ1-5; no clear D. The CDR3 sequence is 13 residues long. Germline CDR1 is SNHLY and CDR2 is FYNGKV (reference sequence). The V gene lost 2 bases and the J gene lost 0 bases, with 2 bases spanning the gap. The part of the CDR3 DNA that was read is TGTGCCAGCAGCTTAAATAACAACCAGGCTCCGCTT. Translated: CASSLNNNQAPL. The entire CDR3 protein reads CASSLNNNQAPLF.